This T cell receptor (beta chain) stems from a study of shared clonotypes between healthy human individuals. Method: immunoSEQ multiplex PCR; TCRdb's copy keeps in-frame clones and lacks some. The sample consists of 2 million to 2.5 million clones, about 94% of them appearing once. Germline loops: CDR1 SGHRS, CDR2 YFSETQ. The CDR3 runs to 18 residues. The J segment lost 0 bases and the V segment lost 0 bases, leaving 3 bases of the junction unmatched. Sequencing was done on a sample of naive CD4+ T cells sorted from blood. The subset was: CD45RA+ positively selected. This sequence joins TRBV5-1 and TRBJ1-4, with 12 bases lining up with TRBD1. This TCR was recovered from a man aged 18 to 29 in good health. CDR3 amino acids: CASSLAGTGGATNEKLFF. The CDR3 region has the DNA TGCGCCAGCAGCTTGGCCGGGACAGGGGGCGCAACTAATGAAAAACTGTTTTTT.